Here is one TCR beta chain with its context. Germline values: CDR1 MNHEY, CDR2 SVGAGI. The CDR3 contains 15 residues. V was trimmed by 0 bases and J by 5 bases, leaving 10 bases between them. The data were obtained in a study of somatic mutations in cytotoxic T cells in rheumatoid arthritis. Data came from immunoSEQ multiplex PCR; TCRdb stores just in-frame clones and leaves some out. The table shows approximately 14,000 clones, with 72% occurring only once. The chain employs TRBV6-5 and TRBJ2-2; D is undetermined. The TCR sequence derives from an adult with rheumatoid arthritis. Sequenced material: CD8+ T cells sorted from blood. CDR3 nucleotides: TGTGCCAGCAGTTACTCGCTCCTTAGAACCGGGGAGCTGTTTTTT. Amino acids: CASSYSLLRTGELFF.